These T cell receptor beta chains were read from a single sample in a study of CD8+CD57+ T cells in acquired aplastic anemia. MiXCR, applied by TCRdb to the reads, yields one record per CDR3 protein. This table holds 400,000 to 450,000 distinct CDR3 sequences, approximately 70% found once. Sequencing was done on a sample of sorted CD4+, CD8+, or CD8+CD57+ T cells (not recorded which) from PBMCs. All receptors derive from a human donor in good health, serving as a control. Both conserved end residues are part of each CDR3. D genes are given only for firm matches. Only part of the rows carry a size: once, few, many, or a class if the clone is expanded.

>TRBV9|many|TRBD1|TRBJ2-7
TGTGCCAGCAGCGTAGGGCCGGGACAGGACACCTACGAGCAGTACTTC
CASSVGPGQDTYEQYF
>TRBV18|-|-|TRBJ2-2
TGTGCCAGCTCACCGCCGGGACTGCGGAACACCGGGGAGCTGTTTTTT
CASSPPGLRNTGELFF
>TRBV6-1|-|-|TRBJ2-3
TGTGCCAGCATCATAGCAGGAGATACGCAGTATTTT
CASIIAGDTQYF
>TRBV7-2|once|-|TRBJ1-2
TGTGCCAGCAGCTCTCAATTGGGCACCTTC
CASSSQLGTF
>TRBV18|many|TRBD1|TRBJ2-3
TGTGCCAGCTCACCAACCCGGACAGGCAGCACAGATACGCAGTATTTT
CASSPTRTGSTDTQYF
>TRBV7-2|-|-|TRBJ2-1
TGTGCCAGCAGCTTAGCGAACGGGGAATCCCAGCATTTTTTCTTC
CASSLANGESQHFFF
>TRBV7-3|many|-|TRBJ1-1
TGTGCCAGCAGCTTTGGGAACACTGAAGCTTTCTTT
CASSFGNTEAFF
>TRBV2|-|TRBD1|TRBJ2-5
TGTGCCAGCAGTGCGACAGGGAGTGGCCCAGAGACCCAGTACTTC
CASSATGSGPETQYF
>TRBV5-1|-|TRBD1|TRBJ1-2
TGCGCCAGCAGCTTGGTGGGACAGGGGGGCCCCTATGGCTACACCTTC
CASSLVGQGGPYGYTF
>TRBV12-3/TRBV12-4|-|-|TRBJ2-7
TGTGCCAGCAGGCCACAGGACGAGCAGTACTTC
CASRPQDEQYF
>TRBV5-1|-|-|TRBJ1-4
TGTGCCAGCACCTCGTCAAAATCGGGCGAAAAACTGTTTTTT
CASTSSKSGEKLFF
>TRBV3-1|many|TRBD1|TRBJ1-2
TGTGCCAGCAGCCAAGTAGGAGGGGGCGGGTATGGCTACACCTTC
CASSQVGGGGYGYTF
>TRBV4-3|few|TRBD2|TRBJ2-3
TGCGCCAGCAGTGAGACTAGCGGTGGAGCAGATACGCAGTATTTT
CASSETSGGADTQYF
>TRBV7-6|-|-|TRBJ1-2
-
CASSAGQLHHFGNYTF
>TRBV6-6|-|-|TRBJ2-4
TGTGCCAGCAGTAACGTCACAGTGGTAACCAAAAACATTCAGTACTTC
CASSNVTVVTKNIQYF
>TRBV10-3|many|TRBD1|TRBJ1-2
TGTGCCATCAGCTCTGCCGGACAGGGGGGCTACACCTTC
CAISSAGQGGYTF
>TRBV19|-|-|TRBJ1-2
TGTGCCAGTAGTATCGGCCAAGACTATGGCTACACCTTC
CASSIGQDYGYTF
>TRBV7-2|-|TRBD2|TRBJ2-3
TGTGCCAGCAGCTTCTCAGCGGGAAAGCTTCAGTATTTT
CASSFSAGKLQYF
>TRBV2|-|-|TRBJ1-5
TGTGCCAGCTGTCTTCAGGACACAGACCAGCCCCAGCATTTT
CASCLQDTDQPQHF
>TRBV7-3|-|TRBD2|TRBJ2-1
TGCGCCAGCAGCTTGACTAGCGAAACTAATGCGCAGTTCTTC
CASSLTSETNAQFF